These 15 T cell receptor beta chains originate from one sample sequenced in a study of patients and donors after allogeneic stem cell transplantation. Using its own MiXCR run on the RT-PCR reads, TCRdb lists one record per CDR3 protein. The table includes approximately 150,000 distinct CDR3 sequences, about 32% detected once. The sequencing input was blood, either unsorted or a sorted T cell fraction (not recorded which). These receptors all stem from a human donor who was either an allogeneic HSCT recipient or a stem cell or donor lymphocyte infusion donor (not recorded which). It is not recorded whose cells these are; they may come from a transplant donor.

The genes are TRBV24-1 and TRBJ2-1, with 8 bases fitting TRBD1. Germline loops: CDR1 KGHDR, CDR2 SFDVKD. After removal of 9 bases from V and 8 bases from J, the junction contained 5 bases not matched to a gene. The CDR3 length is 12 residues. CDR3 sequence: CATRTGGDEQFF. The CDR3 DNA reads TGTGCCACCCGAACAGGGGGAGATGAGCAGTTCTTC.

The chain's CDR3 is CASTGENNEQFF. For the CDR3, the DNA is TGTGCCAGCACAGGGGAGAACAATGAGCAGTTCTTC. The V call is TRBV2, the J call TRBJ2-1, with a weak D call TRBD1 (6 bases). CDR1 is SNHLY and CDR2 is FYNNEI in the germline V gene. This CDR3 spans 12 amino acids. V lost 7 bases and J lost 5, with 9 bases in between.

The genes are TRBV6-5 and TRBJ2-1, with D possibly TRBD2 on 5 matching bases. The length of the CDR3 is 16 residues. V lost 4 bases and J lost 0, with 13 bases in between. CDR1 is MNHEY and CDR2 is SVGAGI in the germline V gene. DNA for the CDR3: TGTGCCAGCAGTTTCCTTAAGCGGTACTCCTACAATGAGCAGTTCTTC. Encoded protein: CASSFLKRYSYNEQFF.

The rearrangement uses TRBV28 and TRBJ1-1; TRBD1 is a possible D gene (5 bases). The CDR3 contains 12 residues. Germline CDR1 and CDR2: MDHEN and SYDVKM. V was trimmed by 5 bases and J by 5 bases, leaving 9 bases between them. CDR3 amino acids: CASSTGETEAFF. Here the CDR3 DNA reads TGTGCCAGCAGTACGGGGGAGACTGAAGCTTTCTTT.

The chain carries TRBV7-8 and TRBJ2-5; 8 positions agree with TRBD1. The CDR3 covers 17 residues. V lost 1 base to trimming and J lost 5 bases; unmatched junction nucleotides: 12. Germline CDR1 reads SGHVS; CDR2 reads FQNEAQ. CDR3 nucleotides: TGTGCCAGCAGCTTAGTAGCCAGACAGGGGAGAAGGGAGACCCAGTACTTC. Protein product: CASSLVARQGRRETQYF.

The V and J genes are TRBV18 and TRBJ2-3; D call uncertain. The V and J ends lost 3 bases and 0 bases respectively, with 16 bases between them. Per germline, CDR1 KGHSH and CDR2 LQKENI. There are 17 residues in the CDR3. The CDR3 DNA follows: TGTGCCAGCTCACCGCCGTCGGAAGTCCCTAGCACAGATACGCAGTATTTT. Protein: CASSPPSEVPSTDTQYF.

With regard to this clonotype: A read error may account for a junction end that differs from germline. The chain carries TRBV29-1 and TRBJ2-7; 8 bases fit TRBD2. The CDR3 runs 13 residues. The germline gives CDR1 SQVTM, CDR2 ANQGSEA. As DNA, the CDR3 is TGCAGCGTAGAAGCGGGAGTTTCCTACGAGCAGTACTTC. It encodes CSVEAGVSYEQYF.

Many counts were recorded for this clonotype. The rearrangement links TRBV5-1 to TRBJ1-1; D is uncertain. V gave up 4 bases and J gave up 6 bases, with 13 bases separating them. CDR1 is SGHRS and CDR2 is YFSETQ in the germline V gene. The CDR3 loop spans 13 amino acids. CDR3 sequence: CASSLQVGPEAFF. The CDR3 nucleotides are TGCGCCAGCAGCCTTCAGGTGGGCCCTGAAGCTTTCTTT. The entire variable domain, with the rest obtained from reference TRBV5-1 and TRBJ1-1, is as follows: KAGVTQTPRYLIKTRGQQVTLSCSPISGHRSVSWYQQTPGQGLQFLFEYFSETQRNKGNFPGRFSGRQFSNSRSEMNVSTLELGDSALYLCASSLQVGPEAFFGQGTRLTVV.

This clonotype was observed at least ten times. The V gene is TRBV7-2, the J gene TRBJ1-4; D may be TRBD1 (6 bases). Germline V gene data show CDR1 as SGHTA and CDR2 as FQGNSA. The CDR3 is made up of 14 amino acids. V lost 2 bases and J 3 bases, leaving 7 bases between the germline ends. The CDR3 sequence: CASSLQGSNEKLFF. In nucleotides, the CDR3 is TGTGCCAGCAGCTTACAGGGGTCTAATGAAAAACTGTTTTTT.

The V gene is TRBV4-3, the J gene TRBJ2-7; D unresolved. Germline CDR1 LGHNA, CDR2 YSLEER. V lost 2 bases, J lost 0 bases, and 5 bases lay in between. The CDR3 spans 13 residues. The CDR3 coding sequence is TGCGCCAGCAGCCAACCGGGCTCCTACGAGCAGTACTTC. This gives the protein CASSQPGSYEQYF.

The CDR3 bases are TGTGCCAGCACCGACCCAAGCGGGTCTCTCTACGAGCAGTACTTC. Residues: CASTDPSGSLYEQYF. This chain links TRBV6-2 or TRBV6-3 with TRBJ2-7; a weak D match, TRBD2 (6 bases). The CDR3 loop spans 15 amino acids. V was shortened by 7 bases and J by 3 bases, with 19 bases between the two germline ends. The V gene's germline CDR1 is MNHEY and CDR2 SVGEGT.

The V and J genes are TRBV15 and TRBJ1-2; the D gene is possibly TRBD1 (5 bases). Germline values: CDR1 LNHNV, CDR2 YYDKDF (reference sequence). CDR3 length equals 14 residues. Deletions cut 0 bases from V and 8 bases from J, with 13 bases between. The chain's CDR3 is CATSRDRQGGGYTF. The CDR3 DNA follows: TGTGCCACCAGCAGAGATCGGCAGGGAGGAGGCTACACCTTC.

The chain carries TRBV7-9 and TRBJ2-4; D is possibly TRBD2 (6 bases). V was clipped by 2 bases and J by 6 bases, with 11 bases between them. The length of the CDR3 is 14 residues. Germline V gene sequence: CDR1 SEHNR, CDR2 FQNEAQ (reference sequence). CDR3 in amino acids: CASSLLQEGNIQYF. Written as DNA, the CDR3 is TGTGCCAGCAGCTTATTGCAGGAGGGAAACATTCAGTACTTC.

V is TRBV4-3 and J is TRBJ1-3; TRBD1 is a possible D gene (5 bases). This CDR3 has 15 amino acids. Per the germline V gene, CDR1 is LGHNA and CDR2 is YSLEER. V was shortened by 4 bases and J by 3 bases, with 13 bases between the two germline ends. The CDR3 DNA follows: TGCGCCAGCAGCCGAAGCCGGGACGGTGGAAACACCATATATTTT. This gives the protein CASSRSRDGGNTIYF.

The chain combines TRBV20-1 with TRBJ2-7, with 7 bases fitting TRBD1. V gave up 5 bases and J gave up 0 bases; unmatched junction bases: 16. The CDR3 sequence is 17 residues long. Germline V gene sequence: CDR1 DFQATT, CDR2 SNEGSKA (reference sequence). CDR3 in DNA: TGCAGTGCTCCTAGACAGGGTCAATGGTCAAGCTCCTACGAGCAGTACTTC. Translation: CSAPRQGQWSSSYEQYF.